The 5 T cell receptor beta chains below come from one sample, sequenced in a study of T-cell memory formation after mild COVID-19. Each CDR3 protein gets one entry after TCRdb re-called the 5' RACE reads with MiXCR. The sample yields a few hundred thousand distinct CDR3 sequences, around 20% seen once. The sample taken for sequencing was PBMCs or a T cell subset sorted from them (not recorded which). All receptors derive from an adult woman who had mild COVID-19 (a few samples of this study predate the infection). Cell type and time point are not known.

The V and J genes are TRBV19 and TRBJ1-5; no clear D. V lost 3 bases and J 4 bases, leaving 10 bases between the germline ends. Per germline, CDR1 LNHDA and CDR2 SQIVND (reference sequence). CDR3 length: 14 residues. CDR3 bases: TGTGCCAGTAGTATCTGGGTCGTAAATCAGCCCCAGCATTTT. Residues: CASSIWVVNQPQHF.

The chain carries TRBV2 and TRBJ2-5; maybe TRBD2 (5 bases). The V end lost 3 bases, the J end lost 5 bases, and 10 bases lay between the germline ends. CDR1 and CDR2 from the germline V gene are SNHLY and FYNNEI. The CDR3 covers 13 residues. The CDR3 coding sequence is TGTGCCAGCAGTGAGACTACCCGGGAGACCCAGTACTTC. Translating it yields CASSETTRETQYF.

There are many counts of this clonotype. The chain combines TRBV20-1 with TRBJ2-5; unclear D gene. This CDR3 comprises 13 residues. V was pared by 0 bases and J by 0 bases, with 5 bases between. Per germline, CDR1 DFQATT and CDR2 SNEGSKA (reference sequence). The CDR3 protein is CSARDLYQETQYF. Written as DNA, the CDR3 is TGCAGTGCTAGAGACCTGTACCAAGAGACCCAGTACTTC.

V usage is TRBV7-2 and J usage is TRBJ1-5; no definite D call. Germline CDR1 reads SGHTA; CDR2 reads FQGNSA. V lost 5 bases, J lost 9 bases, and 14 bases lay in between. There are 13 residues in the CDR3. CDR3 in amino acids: CASSMESKRPQHF. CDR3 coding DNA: TGTGCCAGCAGCATGGAAAGCAAGAGGCCCCAGCATTTT.

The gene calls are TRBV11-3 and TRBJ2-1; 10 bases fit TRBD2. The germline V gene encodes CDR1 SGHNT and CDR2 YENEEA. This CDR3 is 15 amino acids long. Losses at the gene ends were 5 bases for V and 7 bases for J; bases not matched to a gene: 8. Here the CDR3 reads CASSARTSGGNEQFF. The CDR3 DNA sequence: TGTGCCAGCAGCGCGCGGACTAGCGGAGGTAATGAGCAGTTCTTC.